Following are 13 T cell receptor beta chains from one sample sequenced in a study of regulatory T cells in long-lasting Graves disease. The sample's time point: newly diagnosed GD, antithyroid drugs for less than 3 months. Researchers made the TCR library from RNA that was extracted from PBMCs. Building the TCR beta libraries relied on iRepertoire HTBI primers, and CDR3 regions underwent Arm-PCR. TCRdb re-analysed the multiplex PCR reads in MiXCR, keeping a single row per CDR3 protein. The sample carries 450,000 to 650,000 distinct CDR3 sequences, roughly 15% recorded once. The sample was also reused in another study, on T cells in Graves' hyperthyroidism and ophthalmopathy.

The starting material was peripheral blood mononuclear cells (PBMCs), obtained at new diagnosis, from a patient treated with antithyroid drugs. The receptor set was obtained from a woman aged 35-65 years with Graves disease.

This clonotype was seen a handful of times. DNA for the CDR3: TGTGCCAGCAGCCCCCCACTTCCGGGACGGGGACACAACTATGGCTACACCTTC. Its protein product is CASSPPLPGRGHNYGYTF. This chain joins TRBV11-2 and TRBJ1-2; D is possibly TRBD1 (6 bases). This CDR3 contains 18 residues. Looked up from germline, CDR1 is SGHAT and CDR2 is FQNNGV. V was cut by 5 bases and J by 2 bases, with 24 bases left in between.

The chain combines TRBV19 with TRBJ2-1, with 7 positions matching TRBD2. The CDR3 sequence is 15 residues long. With V trimmed by 5 bases and J by 4 bases, 8 bases remained unmatched. Germline V gene sequence: CDR1 LNHDA, CDR2 SQIVND (reference sequence). The CDR3 reads CASSGPAGNYNEQFF. CDR3 in DNA: TGTGCCAGTAGTGGGCCAGCGGGGAATTACAATGAGCAGTTCTTC.

This clonotype has just a few counts. The chain links TRBV4-1 to TRBJ1-2; the match to TRBD1 covers 7 bases. The V gene's germline CDR1 is MGHRA and CDR2 YSYEKL. With 4 bases clipped from V and 6 bases from J, the junction kept 11 bases outside the gene matches. The CDR3 length is 15 residues. The CDR3, as DNA: TGCGCCAGCAGCCCTCGGGCTGGAGGGGGCGATGGCTACACCTTC. Translation gives CASSPRAGGGDGYTF.

Here the CDR3 reads CASAQGSMGEQFF. CDR3 DNA: TGTGCCAGCGCGCAGGGTTCCATGGGTGAGCAGTTCTTC. The V call is TRBV9, the J call TRBJ2-1, with a possible D match to TRBD1 (5 bases). The V gene's germline CDR1 is SGDLS and CDR2 YYNGEE. The ends were cut back, 7 bases at V and 9 bases at J, with 17 bases in the middle. The CDR3 is made up of 13 amino acids.

This clonotype was recorded at least ten times. The chain has TRBV27 and TRBJ2-3; 9 bases align to TRBD1. J lost 10 bases, V lost 9 bases, and 17 bases had no gene match. This CDR3 region has 15 residues. Germline V lookup: CDR1 MNHEY, CDR2 SMNVEV (reference sequence). The CDR3 DNA is TGTGCCAGTCAGCAAACCGGGACAGGGTACGGTCCGCAGTATTTT. It codes for CASQQTGTGYGPQYF.

Here the CDR3 DNA reads TGTGCCAGTAGTATAGCAAGGGCAGACAGGACTAATTCACCCCTCCACTTT. This sequence encodes CASSIARADRTNSPLHF. The rearrangement links TRBV19 to TRBJ1-6, with D possibly matching TRBD1 (6 bases). The germline gives CDR1 LNHDA, CDR2 SQIVND (reference sequence). There are 17 residues in the CDR3. Trimming took off 1 base at V and 6 bases at J, with 16 bases between the two ends.

The rearrangement joins TRBV19 to TRBJ1-1, with D hard to call. Germline lookup yields CDR1 LNHDA and CDR2 SQIVND (reference sequence). There are 15 residues in the CDR3. V was clipped by 1 base and J by 4 bases, with 13 bases between them. As DNA, the CDR3 is TGTGCCAGTAGTATAGGGGGAGGGAGCCGCACTGAAGCTTTCTTT. Translation: CASSIGGGSRTEAFF.

At least ten counts were recorded for this clonotype. The genes are TRBV5-1 and TRBJ2-2; a weak D match, TRBD1 (5 bases). Deletions cut 9 bases from V and 3 bases from J, with 18 bases between. This CDR3 contains 15 residues. CDR1 and CDR2 from the germline V gene are SGHRS and YFSETQ. DNA for the CDR3: TGCGCCACCCAGCCCGACAGTCGCGACACCGGGGAGCTGTTTTTT. Translation gives CATQPDSRDTGELFF.

This clonotype was detected ten times or more. The chain recombines TRBV28 with TRBJ1-5, with D possibly being TRBD1 (5 bases). The CDR3 sequence is 15 residues long. Trimming stripped 5 bases from V and 7 bases from J, with 18 bases between. From germline, CDR1 is MDHEN and CDR2 SYDVKM. CDR3 in amino acids: CASSLRDGGVQPQHF. Here the CDR3 DNA reads TGTGCCAGCAGTCTCCGGGACGGGGGTGTCCAGCCCCAGCATTTT.

There are many counts of this clonotype. The rearrangement uses TRBV9 and TRBJ2-5, with 12 bases that match TRBD2. V dropped 0 bases and J dropped 5; count of bases not matched to a gene: 2. This CDR3 has 15 amino acids. Germline lookup yields CDR1 SGDLS and CDR2 YYNGEE. CDR3 DNA: TGTGCCAGCAGCGTAGGGACTAGCGGGGCGGAGACCCAGTACTTC. Translated: CASSVGTSGAETQYF. The variable domain in full, with the rest retrieved from reference TRBV9 and TRBJ2-5, is DSGVTQTPKHLITATGQRVTLRCSPRSGDLSVYWYQQSLDQGLQFLIQYYNGEERAKGNILERFSAQQFPDLHSELNLSSLELGDSALYFCASSVGTSGAETQYFGPGTRLLVL.

This clonotype has ten or more counts. This sequence joins TRBV2 and TRBJ2-6, with TRBD1 matching 8 bases. V trimming: 4 bases; J trimming: 0 bases; junction bases outside the gene matches: 5. The CDR3 covers 17 residues. In germline, CDR1 is SNHLY, CDR2 FYNNEI. The CDR3 spells CASSAGTGSSGANVLTF. The CDR3 bases are TGTGCCAGCAGTGCCGGGACAGGTAGCTCTGGGGCCAACGTCCTGACTTTC.

This clonotype occurred many times. This chain uses TRBV2 with TRBJ1-2; 8 bases match TRBD1. Trimming cost V 0 bases and J 8 bases; bases outside gene matches: 2. Germline CDR1 SNHLY, CDR2 FYNNEI. The CDR3 totals 13 residues. The CDR3 region has the DNA TGTGCCAGCAGTGAAGCAGGACAGGGCGGCTACACCTTC. The encoded protein is CASSEAGQGGYTF.

A remark on this clonotype: A single base separates this from a much larger clone, so it may be a read error. The chain carries TRBV2 and TRBJ2-7; 7 bases align to TRBD2. V dropped 6 bases and J dropped 2; count of bases not matched to a gene: 10. CDR1 and CDR2 from the germline V gene are SNHLY and FYNNEI. The CDR3 extends over 15 amino acids. CDR3 in amino acids: CASSFTGGGPYEQYF. CDR3 coding DNA: TGTGCCAGCAGCTTTACTGGCGGGGGACCCTACGAGCAGTACTTC. Drawing the rest from reference TRBV2 and TRBJ2-7, the complete variable domain is EPEVTQTPSHQVTQMGQEVILRCVPISNHLYFYWYRQILGQKVEFLVSFYNNEISEKSEIFDDQFSVERPDGSNFTLKIRSTKLEDSAMYFCASSFTGGGPYEQYFGPGTRLTVT.